The 16 T cell receptor beta chains listed next were all sequenced from one sample in a study of T cells in Graves' hyperthyroidism and ophthalmopathy. Researchers took RNA transcripts and amplified the TCR beta CDR3 regions from them. HTBI primers were used for first-round RT-PCR of the TCR CDR3. TCRdb itself ran the multiplex PCR reads through MiXCR, one entry per CDR3 protein. The sample carries fewer than 400,000 distinct CDR3 sequences, 25% recorded once. The sample consisted of blood. All receptors derive from a man aged 50 to 60 with Graves' hyperthyroidism.

This clonotype occurred many times. The chain links TRBV28 to TRBJ2-1; D perhaps matches TRBD1 (5 bases). V was cut by 5 bases and J by 9 bases, with 11 bases left in between. The CDR3 is 12 residues long. The V gene's germline CDR1 is MDHEN and CDR2 SYDVKM. CDR3 sequence reads: CASSSLGREQFF. CDR3 sequence (DNA): TGTGCCAGCAGTAGTTTGGGGCGTGAGCAGTTCTTC.

This clonotype has at least ten counts. The chain carries TRBV7-2 and TRBJ2-7; D is undetermined. The V end was cut by 2 bases, the J end by 0 bases, with 11 bases between. Germline V lookup: CDR1 SGHTA, CDR2 FQGNSA. This CDR3 spans 15 amino acids. The CDR3: CASSLSAISSYEQYF. CDR3 nucleotide sequence: TGTGCCAGCAGCTTATCCGCCATCAGCTCCTACGAGCAGTACTTC.

This chain links TRBV7-9 with TRBJ2-1; D ambiguous. The CDR3 is 17 amino acids. V shed 5 bases and J shed 7 bases, with 24 bases lying between them. CDR1 is SEHNR, CDR2 FQNEAQ, per germline (reference sequence). CDR3 sequence reads: CASSPFMASYLRNEQFF. The CDR3 DNA sequence: TGTGCCAGCAGCCCCTTTATGGCCTCCTACCTCCGGAATGAGCAGTTCTTC.

V gene TRBV2 combines with J gene TRBJ1-2; no definite D call. This CDR3 has 14 amino acids. The V end was cut by 6 bases, the J end by 2 bases, with 13 bases between. The V gene's germline CDR1 is SNHLY and CDR2 FYNNEI. This CDR3 is CASRKDGENYGYTF. The DNA of the CDR3 is TGTGCCAGCAGGAAAGACGGAGAAAACTATGGCTACACCTTC.

J is TRBJ2-7 and V is TRBV10-3; 11 positions agree with TRBD2. The CDR3 has 15 residues. Trimming took 3 bases from V and 7 from J; bases not matched to a gene: 8. The germline V gene encodes CDR1 ENHRY and CDR2 SYGVKD. The CDR3 spells CAISDTSGSLVEQYF. In DNA form, the CDR3 reads TGTGCCATCAGTGATACTAGCGGGAGCTTGGTGGAGCAGTACTTC.

The rearrangement joins TRBV7-9 to TRBJ2-1; 7 nucleotides agree with TRBD2. J lost 9 bases, V lost 8 bases, and 13 bases had no gene match. CDR1 is SEHNR, CDR2 FQNEAQ, per germline (reference sequence). This CDR3 has 14 residues. As DNA, the CDR3 is TGTGCCAGCGGCTCAGGACTAGATGGCGGTGAGCAGTTCTTC. Its translation: CASGSGLDGGEQFF.

Comment on this clonotype: Sequence at one end of the junction differs from germline and may be a read error. The chain joins TRBV3-1 to TRBJ2-5; TRBD1 might be the D (6 bases). CDR3 length equals 14 residues. Germline V lookup: CDR1 LGHDT, CDR2 YNNKEL (reference sequence). The CDR3, as DNA: TGTGCCAGCAGCCAATACAGTATGAGAGGGGACAAGCACTTC. Translation: CASSQYSMRGDKHF.

This clonotype has only a few counts. The genes are TRBV19 and TRBJ2-2; D call uncertain. The CDR3 totals 13 residues. Per the germline V gene, CDR1 is LNHDA and CDR2 is SQIVND (reference sequence). The V end was cut by 1 base, the J end by 8 bases, with 8 bases between. DNA of the CDR3: TGTGCCAGTAGTATAGGCGTGCGTGGGGAGCTGTTTTTT. This codes for CASSIGVRGELFF.

There are a few counts of this clonotype. V is TRBV18 and J is TRBJ2-1; D not certain. CDR1 KGHSH and CDR2 LQKENI come from the germline V gene. This CDR3 has 15 amino acids. The V and J ends lost 3 bases and 4 bases respectively, with 13 bases between them. The DNA for the CDR3 is TGTGCCAGCTCACCCTTGGCGGTGGAGTACAATGAGCAGTTCTTC. Encoded protein: CASSPLAVEYNEQFF.

This clonotype came up a few times. The J gene is TRBJ1-1, the V gene TRBV20-1; no clear D gene. CDR3 length equals 14 residues. The germline gives CDR1 DFQATT, CDR2 SNEGSKA (reference sequence). Trimming pared 0 bases from V and 0 bases from J, leaving 8 bases between. The CDR3 sequence is CSAREGNMNTEAFF. CDR3 in DNA: TGCAGTGCTAGAGAAGGGAACATGAACACTGAAGCTTTCTTT.

The chain has TRBV5-1 and TRBJ2-1; either TRBD1 or TRBD2 may supply D (7 bases each). Per germline, CDR1 SGHRS and CDR2 YFSETQ. The CDR3 totals 14 residues. V was trimmed by 6 bases and J by 6 bases, leaving 16 bases between them. Written as DNA, the CDR3 is TGCGCCAGCACAACTAGCAGGGGGGGCAATGAGCAGTTCTTC. This sequence encodes CASTTSRGGNEQFF.

This clonotype was found a few times. CDR3 in amino acids: CASRTRGGREVYNEQFF. The CDR3 DNA follows: TGTGCCAGCAGAACCCGCGGGGGGCGGGAAGTGTACAATGAGCAGTTCTTC. The chain uses TRBV6-1 and TRBJ2-1; TRBD2 agrees at 8 bases. This CDR3 region has 17 residues. Germline CDR1 and CDR2: MNHNS and SASEGT. With 6 bases clipped from V and 4 bases from J, the junction kept 14 bases outside the gene matches.

In this sample, this clonotype turned up many times. DNA of the CDR3: TGTGCCAGCTCTCCTCATTCGAACACTGAAGCTTTCTTT. Its translation: CASSPHSNTEAFF. The chain uses TRBV18 and TRBJ1-1; D is unresolved. Germline loops: CDR1 KGHSH, CDR2 LQKENI. This CDR3 is built from 13 residues. Trimming stripped 6 bases from V and 1 base from J, with 9 bases between.

The J gene is TRBJ2-7, the V gene TRBV19; 8 bases match TRBD1. The CDR3 contains 14 residues. V dropped 3 bases and J dropped 7; count of bases not matched to a gene: 8. CDR1 and CDR2 (germline): LNHDA, SQIVND (reference sequence). CDR3 DNA sequence: TGTGCCAGTAGTATCGACAGGGGAGGAAGAGAGCAGTACTTC. Translation: CASSIDRGGREQYF.

The V and J genes are TRBV19 and TRBJ1-1; TRBD1 aligns across 7 bases. The CDR3 is made up of 12 amino acids. The V gene end was trimmed by 8 bases and the J gene end by 1 base; junction bases not matched to a gene: 1. Per the germline V gene, CDR1 is LNHDA and CDR2 is SQIVND (reference sequence). The CDR3 DNA follows: TGTGCCAGTGGGGACAGGAACACTGAAGCTTTCTTT. It codes for CASGDRNTEAFF.

V is TRBV5-1 and J is TRBJ2-3; tentative D call: TRBD2 (5 bases). V lost 7 bases and J lost 0, with 21 bases in between. CDR3 size: 17 residues. Germline loops: CDR1 SGHRS, CDR2 YFSETQ. The CDR3 loop reads CASRLTGLIPSTDTQYF. The CDR3 bases are TGCGCCAGCCGCCTAACTGGACTGATTCCTAGCACAGATACGCAGTATTTT.